This TCR beta chain was found in a study of early stage breast cancer tumors. Looked up from germline, CDR1 is SNHLY and CDR2 is FYNNEI. CDR3 length: 18 residues. J was trimmed by 0 bases and V by 1 base; bases with no gene match: 4. Study-level results: Blood repertoires resembled normal breast more than tumor.

The protocol was immunoSEQ multiplex PCR, while the TCRdb copy is restricted to in-frame clones and leaves out a portion. The sample shows 30,000 or so clones, just under 75% of them seen only once. This clone was found once. Its antigen is not known. The receptor's source is a person aged 35-55 years with breast cancer. Sequencing was performed on blood. The chain carries TRBV2 and TRBJ2-3; 13 positions match TRBD2. CDR3 nucleotide sequence: TGTGCCAGCAGTGAAGAACTAGCGGGAGGGCCGAGCACAGATACGCAGTATTTT. Amino acid sequence: CASSEELAGGPSTDTQYF. The full variable domain, its missing parts supplied by reference TRBV2 and TRBJ2-3, is EPEVTQTPSHQVTQMGQEVILRCVPISNHLYFYWYRQILGQKVEFLVSFYNNEISEKSEIFDDQFSVERPDGSNFTLKIRSTKLEDSAMYFCASSEELAGGPSTDTQYFGPGTRLTVL.